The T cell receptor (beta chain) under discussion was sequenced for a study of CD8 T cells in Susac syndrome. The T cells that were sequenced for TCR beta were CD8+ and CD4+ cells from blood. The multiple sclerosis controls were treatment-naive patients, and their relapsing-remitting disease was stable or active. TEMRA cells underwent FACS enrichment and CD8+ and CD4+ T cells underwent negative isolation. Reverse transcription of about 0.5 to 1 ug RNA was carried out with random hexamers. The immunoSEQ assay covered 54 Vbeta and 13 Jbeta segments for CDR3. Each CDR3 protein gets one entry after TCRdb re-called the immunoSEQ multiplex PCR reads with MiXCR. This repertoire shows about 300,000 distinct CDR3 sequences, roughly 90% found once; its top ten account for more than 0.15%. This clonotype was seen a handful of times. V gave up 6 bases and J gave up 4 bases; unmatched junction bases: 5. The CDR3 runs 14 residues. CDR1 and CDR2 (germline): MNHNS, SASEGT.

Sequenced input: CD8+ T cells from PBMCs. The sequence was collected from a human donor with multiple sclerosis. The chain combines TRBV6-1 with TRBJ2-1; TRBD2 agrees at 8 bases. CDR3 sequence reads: CASRSGGVYNEQFF. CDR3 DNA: TGTGCCAGCAGAAGCGGGGGAGTATACAATGAGCAGTTCTTC.